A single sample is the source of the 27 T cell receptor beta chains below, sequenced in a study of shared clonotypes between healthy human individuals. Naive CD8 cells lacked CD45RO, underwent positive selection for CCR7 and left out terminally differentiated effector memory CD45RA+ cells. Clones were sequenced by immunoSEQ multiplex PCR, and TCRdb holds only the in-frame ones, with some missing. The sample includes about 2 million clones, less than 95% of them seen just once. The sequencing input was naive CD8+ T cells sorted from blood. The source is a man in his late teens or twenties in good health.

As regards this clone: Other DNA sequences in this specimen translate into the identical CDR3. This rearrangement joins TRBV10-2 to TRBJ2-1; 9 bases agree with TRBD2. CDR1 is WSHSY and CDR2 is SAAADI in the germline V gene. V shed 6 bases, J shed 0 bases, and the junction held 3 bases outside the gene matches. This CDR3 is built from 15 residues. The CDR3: CASSDSGSSYNEQFF. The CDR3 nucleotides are TGCGCCAGCAGCGATAGCGGGAGCTCCTACAATGAGCAGTTCTTC.

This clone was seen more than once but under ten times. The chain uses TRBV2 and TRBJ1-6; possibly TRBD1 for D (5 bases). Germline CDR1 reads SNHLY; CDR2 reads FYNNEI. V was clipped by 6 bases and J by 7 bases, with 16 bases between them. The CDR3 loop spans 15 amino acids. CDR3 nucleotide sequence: TGTGCCAGCAGCGTGCAGGGAGATAAGAATTCACCCCTCCACTTT. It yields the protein CASSVQGDKNSPLHF.

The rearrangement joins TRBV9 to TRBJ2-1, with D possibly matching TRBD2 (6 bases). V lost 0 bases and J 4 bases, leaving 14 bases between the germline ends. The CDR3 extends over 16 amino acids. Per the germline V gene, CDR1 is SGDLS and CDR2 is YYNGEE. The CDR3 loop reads CASSVGASAPYNEQFF. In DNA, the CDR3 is TGTGCCAGCAGCGTAGGGGCTAGCGCGCCGTACAATGAGCAGTTCTTC.

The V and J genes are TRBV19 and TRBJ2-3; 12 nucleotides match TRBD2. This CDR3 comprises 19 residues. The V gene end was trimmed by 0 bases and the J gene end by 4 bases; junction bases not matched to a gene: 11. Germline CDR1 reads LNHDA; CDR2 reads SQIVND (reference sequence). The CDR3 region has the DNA TGTGCCAGTAGTATAGAGGGCCCGTTGACTAGCGGGGGTCCAGATACGCAGTATTTT. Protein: CASSIEGPLTSGGPDTQYF.

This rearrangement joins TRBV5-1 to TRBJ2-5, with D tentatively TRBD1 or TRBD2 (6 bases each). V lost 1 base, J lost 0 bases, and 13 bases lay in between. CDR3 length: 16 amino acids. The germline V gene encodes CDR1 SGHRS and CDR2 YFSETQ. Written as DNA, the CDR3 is TGCGCCAGCAGCTTGTCCTTAGGGGGGTACCAAGAGACCCAGTACTTC. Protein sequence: CASSLSLGGYQETQYF.

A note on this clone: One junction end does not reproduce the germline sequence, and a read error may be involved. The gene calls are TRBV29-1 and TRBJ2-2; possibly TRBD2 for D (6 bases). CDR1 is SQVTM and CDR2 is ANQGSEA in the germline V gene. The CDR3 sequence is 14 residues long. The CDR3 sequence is CSVEGAGNAGELFF. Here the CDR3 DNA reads TGCAGCGTGGAAGGGGCGGGAAATGCCGGGGAGCTGTTTTTT.

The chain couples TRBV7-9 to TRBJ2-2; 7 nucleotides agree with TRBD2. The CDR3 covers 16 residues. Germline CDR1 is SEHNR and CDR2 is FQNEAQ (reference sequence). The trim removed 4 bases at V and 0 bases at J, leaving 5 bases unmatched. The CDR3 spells CASSSPAGPNTGELFF. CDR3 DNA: TGTGCCAGCAGCTCACCAGCGGGACCGAACACCGGGGAGCTGTTTTTT. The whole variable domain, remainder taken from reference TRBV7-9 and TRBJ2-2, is DTGVSQNPRHKITKRGQNVTFRCDPISEHNRLYWYRQTLGQGPEFLTYFQNEAQLEKSRLLSDRFSAERPKGSFSTLEIQRTEQGDSAMYLCASSSPAGPNTGELFFGEGSRLTVL.

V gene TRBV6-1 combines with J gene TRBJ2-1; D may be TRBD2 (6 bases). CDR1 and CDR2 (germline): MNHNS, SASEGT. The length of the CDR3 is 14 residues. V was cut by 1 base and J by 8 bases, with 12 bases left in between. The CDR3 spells CASSEGPGGYEQFF. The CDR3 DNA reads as TGTGCCAGCAGTGAAGGGCCTGGGGGGTATGAGCAGTTCTTC.

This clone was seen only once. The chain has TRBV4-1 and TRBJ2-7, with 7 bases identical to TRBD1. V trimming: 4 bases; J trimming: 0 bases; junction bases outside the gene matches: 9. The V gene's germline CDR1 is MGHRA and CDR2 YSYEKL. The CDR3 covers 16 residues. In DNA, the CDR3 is TGCGCCAGCAGCCCGTGGACAGGCACCCACTCCTACGAGCAGTACTTC. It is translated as CASSPWTGTHSYEQYF.

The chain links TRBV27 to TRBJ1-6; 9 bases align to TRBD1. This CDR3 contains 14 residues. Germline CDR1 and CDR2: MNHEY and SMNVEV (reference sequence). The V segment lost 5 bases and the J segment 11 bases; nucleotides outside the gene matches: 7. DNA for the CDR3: TGTGCCAGCAGTCCGACAGGGGGGCCACCACCCCTCCACTTT. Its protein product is CASSPTGGPPPLHF.

DNA for the CDR3: TGTGCCAGCAGCCCCTGGGACAGAGCTTTCGAGCAGTACTTC. Protein product: CASSPWDRAFEQYF. V and J are TRBV5-6 and TRBJ2-7; TRBD1 matches at 7 bases. V was clipped by 4 bases and J by 6 bases; unmatched bases: 10. From germline, CDR1 is SGHDT and CDR2 YYEEEE. This CDR3 is 14 amino acids long. Together with reference TRBV5-6 and TRBJ2-7, the CDR3 gives the full variable domain: DAGVTQSPTHLIKTRGQQVTLRCSPKSGHDTVSWYQQALGQGPQFIFQYYEEEERQRGNFPDRFSGHQFPNYSSELNVNALLLGDSALYLCASSPWDRAFEQYFGPGTRLTVT.

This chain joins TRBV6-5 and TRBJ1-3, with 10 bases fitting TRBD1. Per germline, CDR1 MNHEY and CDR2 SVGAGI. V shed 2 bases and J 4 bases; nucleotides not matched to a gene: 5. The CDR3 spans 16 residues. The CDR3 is CASSYTRDRGGNTIYF. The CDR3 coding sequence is TGTGCCAGCAGTTACACCCGGGACAGGGGAGGAAACACCATATATTTT.

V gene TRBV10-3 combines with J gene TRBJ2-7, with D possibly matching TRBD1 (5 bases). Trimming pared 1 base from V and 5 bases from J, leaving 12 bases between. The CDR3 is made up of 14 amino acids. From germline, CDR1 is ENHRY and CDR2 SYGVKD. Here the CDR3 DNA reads TGTGCCATCAGTGAGTGGGGCAGGGTCCACGAGCAGTACTTC. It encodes CAISEWGRVHEQYF.

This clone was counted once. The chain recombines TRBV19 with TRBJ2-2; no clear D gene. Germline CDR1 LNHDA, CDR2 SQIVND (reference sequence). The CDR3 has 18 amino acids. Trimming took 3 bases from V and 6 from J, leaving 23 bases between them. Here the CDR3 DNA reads TGTGCCAGTAGTATTTCCCCCCTCTTTGAGGCGACGGCCGGGGAGCTGTTTTTT. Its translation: CASSISPLFEATAGELFF.

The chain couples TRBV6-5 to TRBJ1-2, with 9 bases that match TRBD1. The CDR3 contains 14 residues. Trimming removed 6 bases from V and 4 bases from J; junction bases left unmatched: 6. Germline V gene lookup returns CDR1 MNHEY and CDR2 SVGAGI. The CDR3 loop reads CASSGGQGFYGYTF. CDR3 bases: TGTGCCAGCAGCGGAGGACAGGGGTTCTATGGCTACACCTTC.

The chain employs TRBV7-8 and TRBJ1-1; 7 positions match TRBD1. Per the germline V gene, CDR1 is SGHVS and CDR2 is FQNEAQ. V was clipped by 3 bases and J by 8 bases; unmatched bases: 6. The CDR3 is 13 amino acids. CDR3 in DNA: TGTGCCAGCAGCTTCATAGGGGACAGAGAAGCTTTCTTT. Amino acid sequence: CASSFIGDREAFF.

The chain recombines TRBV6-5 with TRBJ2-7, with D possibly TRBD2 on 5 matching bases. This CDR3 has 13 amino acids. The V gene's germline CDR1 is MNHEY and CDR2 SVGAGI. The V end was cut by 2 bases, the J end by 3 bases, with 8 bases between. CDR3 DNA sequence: TGTGCCAGCAGTTACGACTATAACTACGAGCAGTACTTC. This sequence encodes CASSYDYNYEQYF.

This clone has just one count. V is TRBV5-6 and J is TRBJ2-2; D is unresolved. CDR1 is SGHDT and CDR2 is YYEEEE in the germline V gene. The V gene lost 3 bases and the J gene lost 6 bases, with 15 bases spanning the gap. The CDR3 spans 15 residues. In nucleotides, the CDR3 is TGTGCCAGCAGCTACATGACCGATGGGGCCGGGGAGCTGTTTTTT. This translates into CASSYMTDGAGELFF.

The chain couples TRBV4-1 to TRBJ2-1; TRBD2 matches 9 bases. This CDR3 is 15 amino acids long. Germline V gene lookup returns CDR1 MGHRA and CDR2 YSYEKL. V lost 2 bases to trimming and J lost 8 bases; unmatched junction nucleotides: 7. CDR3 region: CASSQKAGGGDEQFF. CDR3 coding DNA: TGCGCCAGCAGCCAAAAAGCGGGGGGAGGCGATGAGCAGTTCTTC.

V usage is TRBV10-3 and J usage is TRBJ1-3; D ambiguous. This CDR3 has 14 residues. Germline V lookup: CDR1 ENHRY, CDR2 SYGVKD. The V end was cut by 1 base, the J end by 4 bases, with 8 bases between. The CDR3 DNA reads TGTGCCATCAGTGAGTTTGGACCAGGAAACACCATATATTTT. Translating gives CAISEFGPGNTIYF.

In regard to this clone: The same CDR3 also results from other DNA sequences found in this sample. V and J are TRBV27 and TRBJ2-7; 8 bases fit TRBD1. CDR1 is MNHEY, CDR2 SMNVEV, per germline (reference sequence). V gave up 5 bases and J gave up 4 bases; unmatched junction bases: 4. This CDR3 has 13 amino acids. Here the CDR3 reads CASSVTGGYEQYF. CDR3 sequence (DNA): TGTGCCAGCAGTGTAACAGGGGGTTACGAGCAGTACTTC.

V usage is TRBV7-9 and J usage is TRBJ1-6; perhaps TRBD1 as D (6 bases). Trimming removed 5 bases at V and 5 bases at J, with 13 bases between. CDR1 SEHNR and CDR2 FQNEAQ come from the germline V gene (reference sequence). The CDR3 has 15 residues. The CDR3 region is CASSVEGGHNSPLHF. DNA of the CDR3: TGTGCCAGCAGCGTAGAGGGGGGCCATAATTCACCCCTCCACTTT.

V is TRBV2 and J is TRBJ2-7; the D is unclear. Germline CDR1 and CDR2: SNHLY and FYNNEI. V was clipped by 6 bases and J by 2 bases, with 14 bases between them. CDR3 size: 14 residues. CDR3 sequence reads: CASRESGYTYEQYF. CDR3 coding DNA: TGTGCCAGCAGAGAAAGTGGATACACCTACGAGCAGTACTTC. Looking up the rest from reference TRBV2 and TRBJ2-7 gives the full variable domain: EPEVTQTPSHQVTQMGQEVILRCVPISNHLYFYWYRQILGQKVEFLVSFYNNEISEKSEIFDDQFSVERPDGSNFTLKIRSTKLEDSAMYFCASRESGYTYEQYFGPGTRLTVT.

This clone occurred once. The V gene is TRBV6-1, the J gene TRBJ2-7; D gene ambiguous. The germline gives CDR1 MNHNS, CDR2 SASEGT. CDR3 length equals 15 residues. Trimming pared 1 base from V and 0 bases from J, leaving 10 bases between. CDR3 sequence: CASSEERLVSYEQYF. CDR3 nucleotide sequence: TGTGCCAGCAGTGAAGAACGGCTCGTCTCCTACGAGCAGTACTTC.

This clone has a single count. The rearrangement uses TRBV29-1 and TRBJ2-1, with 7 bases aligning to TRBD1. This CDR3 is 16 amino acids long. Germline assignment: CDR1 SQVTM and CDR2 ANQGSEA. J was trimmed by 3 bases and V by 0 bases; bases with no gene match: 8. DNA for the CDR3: TGCAGCGTTGAAGATCCGCTACAGGGGTTCTACAATGAGCAGTTCTTC. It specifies CSVEDPLQGFYNEQFF.

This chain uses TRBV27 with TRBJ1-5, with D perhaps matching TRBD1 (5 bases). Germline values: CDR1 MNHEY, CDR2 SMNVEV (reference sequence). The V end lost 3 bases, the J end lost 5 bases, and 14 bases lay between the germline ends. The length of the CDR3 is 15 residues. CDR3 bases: TGTGCCAGCAGTTTCGGGGTAGGGGTTGATCAGCCCCAGCATTTT. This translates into CASSFGVGVDQPQHF.

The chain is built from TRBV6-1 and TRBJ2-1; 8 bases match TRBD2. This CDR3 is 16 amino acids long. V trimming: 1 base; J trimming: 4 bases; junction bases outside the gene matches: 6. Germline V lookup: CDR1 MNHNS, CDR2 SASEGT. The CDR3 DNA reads TGTGCCAGCAGTGAAGAGGCAGCGGGAGTTTACAATGAGCAGTTCTTC. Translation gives CASSEEAAGVYNEQFF.